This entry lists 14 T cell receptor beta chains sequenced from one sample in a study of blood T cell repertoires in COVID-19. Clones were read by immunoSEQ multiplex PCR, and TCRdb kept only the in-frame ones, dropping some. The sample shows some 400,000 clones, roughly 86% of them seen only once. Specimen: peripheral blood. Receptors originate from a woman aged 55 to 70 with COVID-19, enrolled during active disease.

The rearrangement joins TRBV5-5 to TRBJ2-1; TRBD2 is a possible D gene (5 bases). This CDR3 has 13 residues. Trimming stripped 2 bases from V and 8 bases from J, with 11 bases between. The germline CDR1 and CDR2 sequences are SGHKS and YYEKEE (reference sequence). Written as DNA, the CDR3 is TGTGCCAGCAGCTTTACTAGTAGCTATGAGCAGTTCTTC. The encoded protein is CASSFTSSYEQFF.

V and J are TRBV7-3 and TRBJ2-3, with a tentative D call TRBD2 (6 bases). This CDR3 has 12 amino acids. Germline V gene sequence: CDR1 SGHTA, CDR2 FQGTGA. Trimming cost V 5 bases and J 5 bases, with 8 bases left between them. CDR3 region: CASSRLGDTQYF. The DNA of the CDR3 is TGTGCCAGCAGCAGACTAGGAGATACGCAGTATTTT.

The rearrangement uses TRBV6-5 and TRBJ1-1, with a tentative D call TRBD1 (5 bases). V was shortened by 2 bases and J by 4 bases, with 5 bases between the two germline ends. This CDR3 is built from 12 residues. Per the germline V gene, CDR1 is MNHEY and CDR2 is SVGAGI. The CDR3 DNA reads TGTGCCAGCAGTTACACAGGCACTGAAGCTTTCTTT. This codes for CASSYTGTEAFF.

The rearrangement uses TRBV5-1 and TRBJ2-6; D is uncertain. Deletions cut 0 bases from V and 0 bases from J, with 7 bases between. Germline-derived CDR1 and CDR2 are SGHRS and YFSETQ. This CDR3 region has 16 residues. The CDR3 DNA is TGCGCCAGCAGCTTGGTTCCGAGCTCTGGGGCCAACGTCCTGACTTTC. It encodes CASSLVPSSGANVLTF.

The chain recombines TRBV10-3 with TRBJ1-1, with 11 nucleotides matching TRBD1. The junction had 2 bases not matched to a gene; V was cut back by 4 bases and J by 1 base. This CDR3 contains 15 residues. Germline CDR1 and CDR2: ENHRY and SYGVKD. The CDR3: CAISAGQGGNTEAFF. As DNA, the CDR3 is TGTGCCATCAGTGCGGGACAGGGGGGGAACACTGAAGCTTTCTTT.

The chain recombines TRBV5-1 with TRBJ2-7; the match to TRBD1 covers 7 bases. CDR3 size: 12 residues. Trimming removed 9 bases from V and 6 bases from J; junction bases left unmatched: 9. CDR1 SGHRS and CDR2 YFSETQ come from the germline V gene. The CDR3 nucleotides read TGCGCCACCTCACAGGGGTCCAGCGAGCAGTACTTC. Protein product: CATSQGSSEQYF. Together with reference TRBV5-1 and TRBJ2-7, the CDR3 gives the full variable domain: KAGVTQTPRYLIKTRGQQVTLSCSPISGHRSVSWYQQTPGQGLQFLFEYFSETQRNKGNFPGRFSGRQFSNSRSEMNVSTLELGDSALYLCATSQGSSEQYFGPGTRLTVT.

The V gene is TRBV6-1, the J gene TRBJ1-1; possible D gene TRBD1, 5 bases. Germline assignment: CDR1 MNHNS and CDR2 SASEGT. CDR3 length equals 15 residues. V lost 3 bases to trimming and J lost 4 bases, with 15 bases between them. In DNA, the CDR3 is TGTGCCAGCAGTGAGCTGACGGGGGAGGGCACTGAAGCTTTCTTT. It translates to CASSELTGEGTEAFF.

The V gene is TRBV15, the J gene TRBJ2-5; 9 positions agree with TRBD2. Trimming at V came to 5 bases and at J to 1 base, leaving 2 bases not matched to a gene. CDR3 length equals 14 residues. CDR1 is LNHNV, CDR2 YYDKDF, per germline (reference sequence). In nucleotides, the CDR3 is TGTGCCACCAGCGGACTAGCGTTCCAAGAGACCCAGTACTTC. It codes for CATSGLAFQETQYF. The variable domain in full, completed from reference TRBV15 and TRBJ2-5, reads DAMVIQNPRYQVTQFGKPVTLSCSQTLNHNVMYWYQQKSSQAPKLLFHYYDKDFNNEADTPDNFQSRRPNTSFCFLDIRSPGLGDTAMYLCATSGLAFQETQYFGPGTRLLVL.

Here the CDR3 DNA reads TGTGCCAGCAGCTCTATGGGGGGGGTGGAGACCCAGTACTTC. This gives the protein CASSSMGGVETQYF. This chain uses TRBV7-9 with TRBJ2-5; 7 nucleotides agree with TRBD2. The V gene end was trimmed by 4 bases and the J gene end by 5 bases; junction bases not matched to a gene: 7. The CDR3 has 14 amino acids. CDR1 and CDR2 (germline): SEHNR, FQNEAQ (reference sequence).

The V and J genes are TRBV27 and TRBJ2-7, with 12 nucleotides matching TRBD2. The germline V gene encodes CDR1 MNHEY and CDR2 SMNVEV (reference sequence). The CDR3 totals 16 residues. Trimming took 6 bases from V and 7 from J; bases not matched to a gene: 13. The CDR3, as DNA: TGTGCCAGCAGCCGAGAGACTAGCGGGGGTGCGAGGGAGCAGTACTTC. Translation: CASSRETSGGAREQYF.

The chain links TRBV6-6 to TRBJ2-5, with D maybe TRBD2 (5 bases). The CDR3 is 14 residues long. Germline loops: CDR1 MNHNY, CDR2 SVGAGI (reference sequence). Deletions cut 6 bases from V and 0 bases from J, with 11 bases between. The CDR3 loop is CASRPGLYQETQYF. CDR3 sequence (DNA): TGTGCCAGCAGACCCGGACTGTACCAAGAGACCCAGTACTTC.

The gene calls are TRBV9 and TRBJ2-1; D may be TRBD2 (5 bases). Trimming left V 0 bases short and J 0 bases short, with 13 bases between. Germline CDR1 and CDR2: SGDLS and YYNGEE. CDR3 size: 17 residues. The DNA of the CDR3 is TGTGCCAGCAGCGTAGAACGGGGTATTAGCTCCTACAATGAGCAGTTCTTC. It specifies CASSVERGISSYNEQFF.

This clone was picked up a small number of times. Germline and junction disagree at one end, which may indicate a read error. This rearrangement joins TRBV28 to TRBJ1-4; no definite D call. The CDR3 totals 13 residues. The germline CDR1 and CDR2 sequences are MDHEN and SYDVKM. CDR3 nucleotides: TGTGCCAGCGGTTTAGTACAACGAGAAAAACTGTTTTTT. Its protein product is CASGLVQREKLFF.

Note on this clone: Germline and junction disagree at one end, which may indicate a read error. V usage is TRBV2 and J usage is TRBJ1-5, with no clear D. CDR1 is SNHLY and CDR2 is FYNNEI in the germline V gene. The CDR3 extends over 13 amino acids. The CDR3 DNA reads TGTGCCAGCAATGAAATAGGCAATCAGCCCCAGCATTTT. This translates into CASNEIGNQPQHF. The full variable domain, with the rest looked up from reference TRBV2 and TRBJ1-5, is EPEVTQTPSHQVTQMGQEVILRCVPISNHLYFYWYRQILGQKVEFLVSFYNNEISEKSEIFDDQFSVERPDGSNFTLKIRSTKLEDSAMYFCASNEIGNQPQHFGDGTRLSIL.